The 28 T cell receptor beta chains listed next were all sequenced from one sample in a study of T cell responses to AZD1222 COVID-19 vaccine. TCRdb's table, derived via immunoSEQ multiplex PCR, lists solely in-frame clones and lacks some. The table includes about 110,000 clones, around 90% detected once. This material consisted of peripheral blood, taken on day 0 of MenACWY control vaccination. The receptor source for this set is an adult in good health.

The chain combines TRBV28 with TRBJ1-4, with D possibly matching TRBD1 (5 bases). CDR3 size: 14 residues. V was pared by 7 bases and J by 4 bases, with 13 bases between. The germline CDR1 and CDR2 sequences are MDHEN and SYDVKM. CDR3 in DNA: TGTGCCAGCACCAAGAGACAGTTTAATGAAAAACTGTTTTTT. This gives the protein CASTKRQFNEKLFF.

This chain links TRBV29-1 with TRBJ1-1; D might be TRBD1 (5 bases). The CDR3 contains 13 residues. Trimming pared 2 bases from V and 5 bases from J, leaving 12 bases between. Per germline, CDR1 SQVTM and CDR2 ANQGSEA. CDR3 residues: CSVEQGVGTEAFF. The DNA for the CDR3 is TGCAGCGTTGAACAGGGAGTAGGGACTGAAGCTTTCTTT.

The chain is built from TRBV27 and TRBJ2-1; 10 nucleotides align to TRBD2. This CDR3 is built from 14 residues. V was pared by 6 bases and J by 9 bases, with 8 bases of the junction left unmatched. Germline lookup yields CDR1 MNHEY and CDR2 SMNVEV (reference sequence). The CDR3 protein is CASSRSGGAGEQFF. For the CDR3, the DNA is TGTGCCAGCAGCCGAAGCGGGGGGGCCGGTGAGCAGTTCTTC.

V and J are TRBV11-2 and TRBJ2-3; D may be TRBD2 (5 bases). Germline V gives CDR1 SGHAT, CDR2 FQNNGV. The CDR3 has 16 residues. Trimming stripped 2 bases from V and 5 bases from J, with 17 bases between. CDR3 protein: CASSLLILDLIDTQYF. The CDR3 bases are TGTGCCAGCAGCTTACTGATACTAGACCTTATAGATACGCAGTATTTT.

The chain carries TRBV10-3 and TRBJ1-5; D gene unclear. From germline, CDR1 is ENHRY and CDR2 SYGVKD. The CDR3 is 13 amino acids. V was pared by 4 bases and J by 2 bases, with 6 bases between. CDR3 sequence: CAISGFGNQPQHF. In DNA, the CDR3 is TGTGCCATCAGTGGATTCGGCAATCAGCCCCAGCATTTT.

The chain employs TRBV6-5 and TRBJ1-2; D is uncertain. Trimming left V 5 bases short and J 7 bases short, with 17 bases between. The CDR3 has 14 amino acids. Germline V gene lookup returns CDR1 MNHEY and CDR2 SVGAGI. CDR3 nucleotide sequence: TGTGCCAGCAGTCAGGACCCGCGAGGTGGTGGCTACACCTTC. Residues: CASSQDPRGGGYTF.

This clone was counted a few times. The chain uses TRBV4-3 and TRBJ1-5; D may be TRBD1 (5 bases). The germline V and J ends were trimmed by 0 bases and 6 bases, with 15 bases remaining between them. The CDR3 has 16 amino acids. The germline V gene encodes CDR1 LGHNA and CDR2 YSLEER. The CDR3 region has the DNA TGCGCCAGCAGCCAAGATAGTGGGAACAGGATTCAGCCCCAGCATTTT. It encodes CASSQDSGNRIQPQHF.

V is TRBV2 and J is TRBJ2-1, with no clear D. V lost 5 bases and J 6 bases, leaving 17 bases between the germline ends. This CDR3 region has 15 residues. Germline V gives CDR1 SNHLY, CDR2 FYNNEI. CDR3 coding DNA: TGTGCCAGCAGTCCAAATAGGGCTCCGGGCAATGAGCAGTTCTTC. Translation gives CASSPNRAPGNEQFF.

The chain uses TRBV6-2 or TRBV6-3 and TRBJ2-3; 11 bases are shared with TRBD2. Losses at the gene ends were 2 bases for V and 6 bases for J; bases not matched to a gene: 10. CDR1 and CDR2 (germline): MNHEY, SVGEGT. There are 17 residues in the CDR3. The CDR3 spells CASSYGLAGGPWDTQYF. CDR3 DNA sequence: TGTGCCAGCAGTTACGGGTTAGCGGGGGGGCCGTGGGATACGCAGTATTTT.

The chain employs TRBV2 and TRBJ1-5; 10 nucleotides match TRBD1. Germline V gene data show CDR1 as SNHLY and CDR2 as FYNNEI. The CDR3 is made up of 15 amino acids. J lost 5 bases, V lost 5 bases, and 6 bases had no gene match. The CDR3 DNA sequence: TGTGCCAGCAGTACCGGGACAGGGGTATATCAGCCCCAGCATTTT. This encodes CASSTGTGVYQPQHF.

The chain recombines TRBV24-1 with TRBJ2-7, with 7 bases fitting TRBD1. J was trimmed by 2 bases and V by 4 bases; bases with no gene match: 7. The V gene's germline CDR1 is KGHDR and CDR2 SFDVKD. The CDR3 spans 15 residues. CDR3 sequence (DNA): TGTGCCACCAGTGACTCCGGGACAGTTCCCTACGAGCAGTACTTC. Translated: CATSDSGTVPYEQYF.

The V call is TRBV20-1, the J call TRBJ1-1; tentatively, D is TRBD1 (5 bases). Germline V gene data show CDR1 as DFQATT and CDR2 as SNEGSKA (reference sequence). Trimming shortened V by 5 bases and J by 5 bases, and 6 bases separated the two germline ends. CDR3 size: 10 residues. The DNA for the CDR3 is TGCAGTGCTCCAGGGACTGAAGCTTTCTTT. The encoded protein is CSAPGTEAFF.

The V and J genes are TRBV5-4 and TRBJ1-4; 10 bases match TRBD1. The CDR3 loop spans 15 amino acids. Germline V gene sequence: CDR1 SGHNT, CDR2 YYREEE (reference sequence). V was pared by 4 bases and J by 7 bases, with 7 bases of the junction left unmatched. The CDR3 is CASSGSTGGIEKLFF. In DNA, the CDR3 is TGTGCCAGCAGCGGATCGACAGGGGGCATTGAAAAACTGTTTTTT.

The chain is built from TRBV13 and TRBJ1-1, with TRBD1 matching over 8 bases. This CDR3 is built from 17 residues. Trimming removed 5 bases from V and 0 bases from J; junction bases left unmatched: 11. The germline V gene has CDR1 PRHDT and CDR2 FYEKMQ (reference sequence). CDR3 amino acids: CASSEVRTGWLNTEAFF. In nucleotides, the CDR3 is TGTGCCAGCAGCGAGGTACGGACAGGGTGGTTGAACACTGAAGCTTTCTTT.

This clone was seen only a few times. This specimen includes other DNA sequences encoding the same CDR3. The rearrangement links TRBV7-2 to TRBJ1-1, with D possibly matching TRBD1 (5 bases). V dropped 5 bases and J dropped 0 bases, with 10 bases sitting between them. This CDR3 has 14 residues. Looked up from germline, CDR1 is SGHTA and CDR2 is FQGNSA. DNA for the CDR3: TGTGCCAGCAGCGGAGGGGTCATGAACACTGAAGCTTTCTTT. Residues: CASSGGVMNTEAFF.

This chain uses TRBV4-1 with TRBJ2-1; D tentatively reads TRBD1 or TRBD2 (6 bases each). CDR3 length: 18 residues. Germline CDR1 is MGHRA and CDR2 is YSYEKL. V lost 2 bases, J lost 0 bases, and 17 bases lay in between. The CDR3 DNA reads TGCGCCAGCAGCCAAACTCCGGAGGGACAAAGCTCCTACAATGAGCAGTTCTTC. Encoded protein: CASSQTPEGQSSYNEQFF.

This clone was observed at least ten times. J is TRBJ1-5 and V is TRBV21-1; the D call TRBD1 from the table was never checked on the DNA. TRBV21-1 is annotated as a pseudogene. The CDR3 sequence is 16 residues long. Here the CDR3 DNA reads TGTGCCAGCAGCGAAAAAACGGGACAGGGCAATCAGCCCCAGCATTTT. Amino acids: CASSEKTGQGNQPQHF.

The CDR3 sequence is CASSFRWGRSGRPNEQFF. In DNA form, the CDR3 reads TGTGCCAGCAGCTTTAGGTGGGGCAGGAGCGGGAGGCCCAATGAGCAGTTCTTC. The V call is TRBV7-8, the J call TRBJ2-1; 9 nucleotides agree with TRBD2. V shed 3 bases, J shed 6 bases, and the junction held 15 bases outside the gene matches. CDR3 length: 18 residues. The germline V gene has CDR1 SGHVS and CDR2 FQNEAQ.

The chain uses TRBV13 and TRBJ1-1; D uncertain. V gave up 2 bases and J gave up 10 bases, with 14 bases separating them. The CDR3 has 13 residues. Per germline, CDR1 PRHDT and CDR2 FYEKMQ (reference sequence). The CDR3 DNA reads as TGTGCCAGCAGCTTATGGTCAGTAGAAGGAGCTTTCTTT. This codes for CASSLWSVEGAFF.

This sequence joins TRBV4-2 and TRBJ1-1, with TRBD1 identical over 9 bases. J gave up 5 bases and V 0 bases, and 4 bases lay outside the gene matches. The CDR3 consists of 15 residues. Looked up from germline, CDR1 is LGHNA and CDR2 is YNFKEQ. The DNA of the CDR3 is TGTGCCAGCAGCCAAGAGACAGGGGGAGGTACTGAAGCTTTCTTT. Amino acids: CASSQETGGGTEAFF.

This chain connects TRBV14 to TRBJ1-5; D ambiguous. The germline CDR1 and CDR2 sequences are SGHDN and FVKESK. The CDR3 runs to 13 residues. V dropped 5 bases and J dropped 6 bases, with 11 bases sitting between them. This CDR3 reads CASSRRGGQPQHF. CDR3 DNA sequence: TGTGCCAGCAGCAGACGGGGAGGTCAGCCCCAGCATTTT.

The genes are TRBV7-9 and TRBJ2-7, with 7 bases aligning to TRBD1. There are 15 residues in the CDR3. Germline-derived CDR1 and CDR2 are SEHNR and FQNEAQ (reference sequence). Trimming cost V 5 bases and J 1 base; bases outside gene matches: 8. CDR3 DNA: TGTGCCAGCAGCAAACTACAGGGGAATTCCTACGAGCAGTACTTC. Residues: CASSKLQGNSYEQYF. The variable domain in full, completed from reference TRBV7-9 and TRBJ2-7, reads DTGVSQNPRHKITKRGQNVTFRCDPISEHNRLYWYRQTLGQGPEFLTYFQNEAQLEKSRLLSDRFSAERPKGSFSTLEIQRTEQGDSAMYLCASSKLQGNSYEQYFGPGTRLTVT.

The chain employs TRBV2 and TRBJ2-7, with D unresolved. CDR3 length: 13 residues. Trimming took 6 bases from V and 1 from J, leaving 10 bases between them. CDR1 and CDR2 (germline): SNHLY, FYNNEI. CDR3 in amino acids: CASRLSGSYEQYF. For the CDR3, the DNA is TGTGCCAGCAGATTGTCCGGTTCCTACGAGCAGTACTTC. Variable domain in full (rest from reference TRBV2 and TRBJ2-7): EPEVTQTPSHQVTQMGQEVILRCVPISNHLYFYWYRQILGQKVEFLVSFYNNEISEKSEIFDDQFSVERPDGSNFTLKIRSTKLEDSAMYFCASRLSGSYEQYFGPGTRLTVT.

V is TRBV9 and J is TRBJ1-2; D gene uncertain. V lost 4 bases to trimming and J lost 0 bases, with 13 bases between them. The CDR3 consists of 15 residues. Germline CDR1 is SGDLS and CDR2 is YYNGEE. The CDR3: CASSPRPTTNYGYTF. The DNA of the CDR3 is TGTGCCAGCAGCCCCCGACCTACCACTAACTATGGCTACACCTTC.

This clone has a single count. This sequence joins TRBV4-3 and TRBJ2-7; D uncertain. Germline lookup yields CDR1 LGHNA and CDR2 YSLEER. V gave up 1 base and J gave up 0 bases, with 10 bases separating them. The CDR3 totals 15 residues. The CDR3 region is CASSQVRLSSYEQYF. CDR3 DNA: TGCGCCAGCAGCCAAGTCAGGCTGAGCTCCTACGAGCAGTACTTC.

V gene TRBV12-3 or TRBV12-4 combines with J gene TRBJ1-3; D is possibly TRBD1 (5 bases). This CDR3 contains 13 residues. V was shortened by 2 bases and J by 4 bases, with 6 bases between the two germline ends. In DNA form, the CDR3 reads TGTGCCAGCAGTTTAAGGGGCGGAAACACCATATATTTT. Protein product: CASSLRGGNTIYF.

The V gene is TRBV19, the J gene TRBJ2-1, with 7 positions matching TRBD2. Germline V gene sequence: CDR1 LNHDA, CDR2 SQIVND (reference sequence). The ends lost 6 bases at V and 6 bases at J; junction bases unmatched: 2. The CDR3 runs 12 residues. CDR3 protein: CASRGLSNEQFF. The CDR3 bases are TGTGCCAGTAGGGGACTATCCAATGAGCAGTTCTTC.

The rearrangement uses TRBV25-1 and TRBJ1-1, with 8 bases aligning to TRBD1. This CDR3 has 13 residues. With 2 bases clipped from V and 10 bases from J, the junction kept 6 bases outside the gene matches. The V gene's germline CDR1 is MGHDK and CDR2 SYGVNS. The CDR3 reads CASSEPGTGGAFF. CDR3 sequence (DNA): TGTGCCAGCAGTGAACCCGGGACAGGCGGAGCTTTCTTT.